Described below is a single T cell receptor beta chain sequence and its context. This entry comes from a study of cytomegalovirus exposure and HLA in healthy donors. Method: immunoSEQ multiplex PCR; TCRdb's copy keeps in-frame clones and lacks some. The repertoire holds roughly 150,000 clones, with roughly nine tenths as singletons. The CDR3 contains 17 residues. V was clipped by 1 base and J by 7 bases; unmatched bases: 13. CDR1 is SGHTA and CDR2 is FQGNSA in the germline V gene. Sequenced sample: PBMCs. The chain carries TRBV7-2 and TRBJ2-1; TRBD1 matches at 7 bases. The TCR sequence derives from a woman aged 18-29 years in good health and CMV-seropositive. The DNA for the CDR3 is TGTGCCAGCAGCTTAGAAGGTACAGGGGTTTCTGGGAATGAGCAGTTCTTC. It specifies CASSLEGTGVSGNEQFF.